The clone carrying this T cell receptor beta chain was observed once. Antigen specificity is unknown. The germline V gene has CDR1 SQVTM and CDR2 ANQGSEA. Trimming cost V 7 bases and J 7 bases; bases outside gene matches: 6. The CDR3 is 11 amino acids. Naive-designated CD8 cells lacked CD45RO, were positively enriched for CCR7, and omitted terminally differentiated effector memory CD45RA+ cells. Data came from immunoSEQ multiplex PCR; TCRdb stores just in-frame clones and leaves some out. The sample lists around 2,000,000 clones, around 93% occurring once. The sample comes from a study of shared clonotypes between healthy human individuals. Study-wide results and limits: The study generally estimated greater richness for naive than memory subsets. Naive CD4 clonotypes were shared across a few donors at about 5.3%.

The chain couples TRBV29-1 to TRBJ1-1; 7 nucleotides align to TRBD1. This TCR was recovered from a man between 18 and 29 years old in good health. Some clones in this sample may be carry-over from other donors' samples. Sequenced material: naive CD8+ T cells from PBMCs. CDR3 loop: CSAHQGVEAFF. In DNA form, the CDR3 reads TGCAGCGCCCACCAGGGGGTTGAAGCTTTCTTT.